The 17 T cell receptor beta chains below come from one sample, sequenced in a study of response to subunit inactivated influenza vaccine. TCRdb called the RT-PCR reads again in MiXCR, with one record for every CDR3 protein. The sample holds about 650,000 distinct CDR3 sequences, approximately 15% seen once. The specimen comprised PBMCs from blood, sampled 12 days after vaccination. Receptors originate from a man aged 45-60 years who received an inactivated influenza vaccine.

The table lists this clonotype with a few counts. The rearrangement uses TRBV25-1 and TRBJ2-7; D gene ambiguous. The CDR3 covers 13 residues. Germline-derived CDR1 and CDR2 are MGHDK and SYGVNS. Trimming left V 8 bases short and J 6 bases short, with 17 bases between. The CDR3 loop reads CASSPGVPPEQYF. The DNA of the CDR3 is TGTGCCAGCTCCCCCGGAGTCCCTCCCGAGCAGTACTTC.

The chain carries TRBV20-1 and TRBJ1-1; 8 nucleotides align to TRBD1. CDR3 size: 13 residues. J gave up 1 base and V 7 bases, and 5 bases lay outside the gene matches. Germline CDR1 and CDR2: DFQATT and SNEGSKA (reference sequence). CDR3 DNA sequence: TGCAGTGGACAGGGGATGGAGAACACTGAAGCTTTCTTT. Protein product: CSGQGMENTEAFF.

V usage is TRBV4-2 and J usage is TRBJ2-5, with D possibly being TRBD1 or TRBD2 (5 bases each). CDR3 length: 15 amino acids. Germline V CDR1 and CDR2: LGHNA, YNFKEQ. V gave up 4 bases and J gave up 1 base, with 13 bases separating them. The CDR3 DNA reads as TGTGCCAGCAGCCCGAGAGGGGCCCCCCAAGAGACCCAGTACTTC. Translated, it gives CASSPRGAPQETQYF.

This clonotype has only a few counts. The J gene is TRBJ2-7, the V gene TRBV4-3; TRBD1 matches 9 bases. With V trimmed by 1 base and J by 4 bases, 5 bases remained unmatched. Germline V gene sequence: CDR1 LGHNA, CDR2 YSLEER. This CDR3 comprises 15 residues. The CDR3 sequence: CASSQGTGGQYEQYF. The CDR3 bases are TGCGCCAGCAGCCAAGGAACAGGGGGCCAGTACGAGCAGTACTTC.

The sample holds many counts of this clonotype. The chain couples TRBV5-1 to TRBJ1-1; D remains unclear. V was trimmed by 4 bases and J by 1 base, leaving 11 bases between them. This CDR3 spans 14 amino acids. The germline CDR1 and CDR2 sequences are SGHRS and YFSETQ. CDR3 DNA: TGCGCCAGCAGCCCGGGTGGTCAGAACACTGAAGCTTTCTTT. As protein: CASSPGGQNTEAFF.

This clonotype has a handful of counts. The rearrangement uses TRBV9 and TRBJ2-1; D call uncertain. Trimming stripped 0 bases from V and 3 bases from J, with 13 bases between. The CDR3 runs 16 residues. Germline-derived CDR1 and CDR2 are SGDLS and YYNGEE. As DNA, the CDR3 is TGTGCCAGCAGCGTAGAAATAAGTTCCCTCTACAATGAGCAGTTCTTC. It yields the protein CASSVEISSLYNEQFF.

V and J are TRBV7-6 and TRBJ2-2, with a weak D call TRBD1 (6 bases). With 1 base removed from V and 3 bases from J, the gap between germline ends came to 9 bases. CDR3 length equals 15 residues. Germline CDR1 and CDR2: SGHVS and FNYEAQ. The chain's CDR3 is CASSLEAGDTGELFF. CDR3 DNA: TGTGCCAGCAGCTTAGAAGCAGGGGACACCGGGGAGCTGTTTTTT. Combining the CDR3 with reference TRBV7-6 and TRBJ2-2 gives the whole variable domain GAGVSQSPRYKVTKRGQDVALRCDPISGHVSLYWYRQALGQGPEFLTYFNYEAQQDKSGLPNDRFSAERPEGSISTLTIQRTEQRDSAMYRCASSLEAGDTGELFFGEGSRLTVL.

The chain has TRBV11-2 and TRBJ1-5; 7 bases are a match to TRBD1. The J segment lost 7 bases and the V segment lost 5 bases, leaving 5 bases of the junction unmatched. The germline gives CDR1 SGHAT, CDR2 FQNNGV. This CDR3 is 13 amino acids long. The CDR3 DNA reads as TGTGCCAGCAGCATCGACAGGGCACAGCCCCAGCATTTT. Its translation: CASSIDRAQPQHF.

CDR3 bases: TGTGCCAGCAGTTACTCGTTCGGGGCAGAGACCCAGTACTTC. Amino acids: CASSYSFGAETQYF. This sequence joins TRBV6-5 and TRBJ2-5; the D gene could be TRBD1 or TRBD2 (5 bases each). Germline V CDR1 and CDR2: MNHEY, SVGAGI. The ends were cut back, 0 bases at V and 4 bases at J, with 9 bases in the middle. This CDR3 has 14 residues.

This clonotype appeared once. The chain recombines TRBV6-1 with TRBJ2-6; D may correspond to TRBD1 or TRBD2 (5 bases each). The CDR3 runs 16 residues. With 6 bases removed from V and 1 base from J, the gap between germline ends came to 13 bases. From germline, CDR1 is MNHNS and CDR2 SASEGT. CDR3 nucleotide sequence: TGTGCCAGCAGGAATGGGGGTTTTTCTGGGGCCAACGTCCTGACTTTC. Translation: CASRNGGFSGANVLTF.

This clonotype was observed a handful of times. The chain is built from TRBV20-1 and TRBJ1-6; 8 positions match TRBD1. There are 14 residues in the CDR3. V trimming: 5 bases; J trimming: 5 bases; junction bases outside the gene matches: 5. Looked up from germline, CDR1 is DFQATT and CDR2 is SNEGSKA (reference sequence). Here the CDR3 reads CSARRTGNNSPLHF. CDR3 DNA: TGCAGTGCTCGCCGGACAGGGAATAATTCACCCCTCCACTTT.

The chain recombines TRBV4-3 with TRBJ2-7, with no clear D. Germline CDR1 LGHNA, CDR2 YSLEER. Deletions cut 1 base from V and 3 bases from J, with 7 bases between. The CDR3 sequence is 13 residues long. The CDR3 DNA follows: TGCGCCAGCAGCCAAGCAATGGTCTACGAGCAGTACTTC. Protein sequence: CASSQAMVYEQYF.

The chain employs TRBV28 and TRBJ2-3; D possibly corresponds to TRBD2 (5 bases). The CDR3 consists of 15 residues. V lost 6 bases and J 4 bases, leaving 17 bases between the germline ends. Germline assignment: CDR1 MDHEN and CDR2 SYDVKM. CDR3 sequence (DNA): TGTGCCAGCAGGCCGGGGAATCTGTTGGCAGATACGCAGTATTTT. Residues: CASRPGNLLADTQYF.

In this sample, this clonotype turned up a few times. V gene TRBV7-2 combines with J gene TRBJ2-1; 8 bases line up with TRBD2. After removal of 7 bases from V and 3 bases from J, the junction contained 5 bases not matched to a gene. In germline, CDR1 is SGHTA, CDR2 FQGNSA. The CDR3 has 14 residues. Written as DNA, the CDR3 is TGTGCCAGCACACTAGCGGTGGGCTACAATGAGCAGTTCTTC. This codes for CASTLAVGYNEQFF. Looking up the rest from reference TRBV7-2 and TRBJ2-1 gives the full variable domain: GAGVSQSPSNKVTEKGKDVELRCDPISGHTALYWYRQSLGQGLEFLIYFQGNSAPDKSGLPSDRFSAERTGGSVSTLTIQRTQQEDSAVYLCASTLAVGYNEQFFGPGTRLTVL.

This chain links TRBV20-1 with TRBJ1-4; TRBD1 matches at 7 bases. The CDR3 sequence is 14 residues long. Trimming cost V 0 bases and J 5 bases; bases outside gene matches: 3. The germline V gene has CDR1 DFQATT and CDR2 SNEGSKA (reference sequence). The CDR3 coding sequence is TGCAGTGCTAGAGATGGGACAGCAAATGAAAAACTGTTTTTT. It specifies CSARDGTANEKLFF.

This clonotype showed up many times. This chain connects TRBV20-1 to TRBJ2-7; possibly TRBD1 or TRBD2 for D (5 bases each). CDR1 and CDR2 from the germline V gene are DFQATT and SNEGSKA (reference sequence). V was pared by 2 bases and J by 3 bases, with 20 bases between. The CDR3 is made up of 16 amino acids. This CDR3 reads CSARPLPGTIDYEQYF. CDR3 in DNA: TGCAGTGCTAGACCTCTTCCCGGGACGATAGACTACGAGCAGTACTTC.

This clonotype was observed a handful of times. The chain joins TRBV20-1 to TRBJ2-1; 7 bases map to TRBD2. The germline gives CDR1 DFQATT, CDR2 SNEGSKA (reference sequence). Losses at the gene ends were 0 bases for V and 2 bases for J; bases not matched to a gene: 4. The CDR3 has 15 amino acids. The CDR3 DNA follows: TGCAGTGCTAGAGACCTAGCGGACGCCTACAATGAGCAGTTCTTC. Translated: CSARDLADAYNEQFF.